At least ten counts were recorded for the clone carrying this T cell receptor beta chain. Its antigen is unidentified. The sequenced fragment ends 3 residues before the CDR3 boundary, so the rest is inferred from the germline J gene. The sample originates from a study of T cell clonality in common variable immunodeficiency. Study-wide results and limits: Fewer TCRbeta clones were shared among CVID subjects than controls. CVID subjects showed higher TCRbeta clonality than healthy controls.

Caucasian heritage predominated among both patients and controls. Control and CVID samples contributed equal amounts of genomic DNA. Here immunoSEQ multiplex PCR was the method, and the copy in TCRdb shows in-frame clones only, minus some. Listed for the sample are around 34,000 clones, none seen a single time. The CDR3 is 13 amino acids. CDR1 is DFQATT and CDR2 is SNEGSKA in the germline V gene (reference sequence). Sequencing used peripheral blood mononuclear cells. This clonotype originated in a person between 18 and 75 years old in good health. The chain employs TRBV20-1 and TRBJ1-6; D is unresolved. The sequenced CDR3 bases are TGCAGTGCTAGAGACAGTCACCCCGGGCCC. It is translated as CSARDSHPGP. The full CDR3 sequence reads CSARDSHPGPLHF.